These T cell receptor beta chains were read from a single sample in a study of blood T cell repertoires in COVID-19. Produced via immunoSEQ multiplex PCR; TCRdb's table is partial and in-frame only. The table has about 73,000 clones, roughly four fifths seen once. Sequenced sample: peripheral blood. All receptors derive from a woman in her 70s with acute or convalescent COVID-19. The CDR3 runs from the conserved cysteine through the conserved F or W. The D gene is left open where the match is weak. Only part of the rows carry a size: once, few, many, or a class if the clone is expanded.

length	J	size	D	V	CDR3	DNA
15	TRBJ2-1	.	.	TRBV15	CATARGRSSYNEQFF	TGTGCCACCGCTAGGGGCCGAAGCTCCTACAATGAGCAGTTCTTC
14	TRBJ1-1	.	.	TRBV6-1	CASSEAAGDTEAFF	TGTGCCAGCAGTGAAGCTGCGGGGGACACTGAAGCTTTCTTT
17	TRBJ2-2	.	TRBD2	TRBV5-4	CASSLGGTSGGPGELFF	TGTGCCAGCAGCTTGGGCGGGACTAGCGGTGGACCCGGGGAGCTGTTTTTT
16	TRBJ1-1	once	.	TRBV4-2	CASSQVRGGANTEAFF	TGTGCCAGCAGCCAAGTCCGAGGGGGGGCGAACACTGAAGCTTTCTTT
13	TRBJ1-2	.	TRBD1	TRBV12-3/TRBV12-4	CASKGQSAYGYTF	TGTGCCAGCAAGGGACAGTCCGCCTATGGCTACACCTTC
15	TRBJ1-1	.	TRBD1	TRBV4-1	CASSRTQGAGTEAFF	TGCGCCAGCAGCCGAACACAGGGGGCTGGCACTGAAGCTTTCTTT
14	TRBJ2-3	.	.	TRBV9	CASSVEPLRDTQYF	TGTGCCAGCAGCGTAGAACCCCTCCGGGATACGCAGTATTTT
15	TRBJ2-1	.	TRBD2	TRBV27	CASSFERGTYNEQFF	TGTGCCAGCAGTTTCGAGCGGGGGACCTACAATGAGCAGTTCTTC
15	TRBJ2-7	.	TRBD1	TRBV30	CAWSRGGQPPYEQYF	TGTGCCTGGAGCCGAGGGGGACAGCCACCCTACGAGCAGTACTTC
16	TRBJ2-2	.	.	TRBV5-6	CASSDRRARRHGELFF	TGTGCCAGCAGCGACCGAAGGGCCCGGAGGCACGGGGAGCTGTTTTTT
16	TRBJ1-4	.	.	TRBV28	CASSPGGGIFNEKLFF	TGTGCCAGCAGCCCCGGGGGGGGAATCTTTAATGAAAAACTGTTTTTT
15	TRBJ1-5	.	TRBD1	TRBV27	CASTPRGVENQPQHF	TGTGCCAGCACCCCCAGGGGGGTAGAGAATCAGCCCCAGCATTTT
17	TRBJ1-2	once	TRBD1	TRBV28	CASLSPGQGKFNYGYTF	TGTGCCAGCCTATCCCCGGGACAGGGAAAGTTTAACTATGGCTACACCTTC
13	TRBJ2-5	.	.	TRBV11-2	CASSLGPGETQYF	TGTGCCAGCAGCTTAGGACCGGGAGAGACCCAGTACTTC
14	TRBJ2-7	.	.	TRBV11-3	CASSFYRVAYEQYF	TGTGCCAGCAGCTTTTACAGGGTGGCCTACGAGCAGTACTTC
19	TRBJ2-2	.	TRBD2	TRBV5-1	CASSLVPLAGGSRTGELFF	TGCGCCAGCAGCTTGGTCCCGCTAGCGGGAGGATCAAGGACCGGGGAGCTGTTTTTT
17	TRBJ1-6	.	TRBD1	TRBV3-1/TRBV3-2	CASSQRDRGSYNSPLHF	TGTGCCAGCAGCCAACGGGACAGGGGTTCCTATAATTCACCCCTCCACTTT
10	TRBJ2-3	.	.	TRBV20-1	CSALRDTQYF	TGCAGTGCCCTACGTGATACGCAGTATTTT
12	TRBJ1-1	few	.	TRBV30	CAWSVQYFEAFF	TGTGCCTGGAGTGTACAGTACTTTGAAGCTTTCTTT
15	TRBJ2-5	.	.	TRBV7-3	CASSLMGLAKETQYF	TGTGCCAGCAGCTTAATGGGGCTAGCGAAAGAGACCCAGTACTTC
15	TRBJ2-7	.	.	TRBV28	CASSLWEEVSVEQYF	TGTGCCAGCAGTTTATGGGAAGAGGTCTCAGTCGAGCAGTACTTC
13	TRBJ1-1	.	.	TRBV25-1	CASSPTPSTEAFF	TGTGCCAGCAGTCCGACACCCAGCACTGAAGCTTTCTTT
18	TRBJ2-3	.	TRBD2	TRBV9	CASSVAGGTSLGTDTQYF	TGTGCCAGCAGCGTAGCTGGGGGGACTAGTTTGGGCACAGATACGCAGTATTTT
16	TRBJ2-2	.	TRBD1	TRBV19	CASTRGQGLNTGELFF	TGTGCCAGTACCCGGGGACAGGGACTCAACACCGGGGAGCTGTTTTTT
16	TRBJ2-4	.	.	TRBV7-2	CASSLSGVLAKNIQYF	TGTGCCAGCAGCTTATCGGGGGTCTTAGCCAAAAACATTCAGTACTTC
16	TRBJ2-2	.	.	TRBV18	CASSPQESGNTGELFF	TGTGCCAGCTCACCACAGGAAAGCGGGAACACCGGGGAGCTGTTTTTT
14	TRBJ2-1	.	TRBD2	TRBV10-3	CAISEREAPNEQFF	TGTGCCATCAGTGAACGGGAGGCCCCAAATGAGCAGTTCTTC
13	TRBJ2-7	.	.	TRBV5-1	CASSSTGPQKQYF	TGCGCCAGCAGTTCAACAGGGCCCCAAAAGCAGTACTTC
15	TRBJ2-1	.	TRBD2	TRBV27	CASRGIAGVGNEQFF	TGTGCCAGCAGAGGAATAGCGGGAGTGGGAAATGAGCAGTTCTTC
17	TRBJ2-7	.	TRBD1	TRBV28	CAIAPRQGQGSSYEQYF	TGTGCCATCGCGCCCCGGCAGGGACAGGGTAGTTCCTACGAGCAGTACTTC
14	TRBJ2-7	.	.	TRBV5-1	CASSLGTTGYEQYF	TGCGCCAGCAGCTTGGGGACTACGGGCTACGAGCAGTACTTC
15	TRBJ1-3	.	.	TRBV28	CASSLYSESGNTIYF	TGTGCCAGCAGTTTATATTCGGAGTCTGGAAACACCATATATTTT
16	TRBJ1-3	few	.	TRBV28	CASSLGRGYSGNTIYF	TGTGCCAGCAGTTTGGGCAGGGGCTACTCTGGAAACACCATATATTTT
14	TRBJ1-2	once	TRBD1	TRBV10-2	CASSERQGDYGYTF	TGCGCCAGCAGTGAGAGACAGGGGGACTATGGCTACACCTTC
16	TRBJ2-6	.	.	TRBV7-9	CASSWGVGPGANVLTF	TGTGCCAGCAGCTGGGGCGTAGGGCCTGGGGCCAACGTCCTGACTTTC
16	TRBJ1-5	few	.	TRBV4-1	CASSQEAQGRLAPQHF	TGCGCCAGCAGCCAAGAGGCCCAGGGAAGATTAGCGCCCCAGCATTTT
14	TRBJ2-7	.	.	TRBV14	CASSRGGRAYEQYF	TGTGCCAGCAGCCGAGGGGGAAGGGCCTACGAGCAGTACTTC
15	TRBJ1-4	.	TRBD1	TRBV10-3	CAISRTGGINEKLFF	TGTGCCATCAGTAGGACAGGGGGCATTAATGAAAAACTGTTTTTT
16	TRBJ1-5	.	.	TRBV19	CASSNPLAGGNQPQHF	TGTGCCAGTAGTAACCCCCTTGCCGGGGGCAATCAGCCCCAGCATTTT
15	TRBJ2-1	.	.	TRBV24-1	CATSEIAGSYNEQFF	TGTGCCACCAGTGAAATCGCGGGCTCCTACAATGAGCAGTTCTTC
12	TRBJ1-1	few	.	TRBV5-8	CASSWGGSRAFF	TGTGCCAGCAGCTGGGGGGGTTCGAGGGCTTTCTTT
12	TRBJ2-7	many	TRBD1	TRBV27	CASKTGEGEQYF	TGTGCCAGCAAGACAGGGGAAGGTGAGCAGTACTTC
14	TRBJ2-7	.	.	TRBV7-6	CASSLGWGPVEQYF	TGTGCCAGCAGCTTAGGCTGGGGCCCGGTCGAGCAGTACTTC
16	TRBJ2-1	.	TRBD1	TRBV28	CASTTGQGRGTMKQFF	TGTGCCAGCACCACGGGACAGGGAAGGGGGACAATGAAGCAGTTCTTC
15	TRBJ1-4	.	.	TRBV9	CASSVGGPRNEKLFF	TGTGCCAGCAGCGTAGGCGGGCCGAGGAATGAAAAACTGTTTTTT
13	TRBJ1-5	.	TRBD1	TRBV15	CATSSDRAQPQHF	TGTGCCACCAGCAGCGACAGGGCTCAGCCCCAGCATTTT
15	TRBJ1-2	.	.	TRBV5-3	CARSYGTTSPGGYTF	TGTGCCAGAAGCTACGGGACAACCAGCCCGGGCGGCTACACCTTC
17	TRBJ2-1	.	.	TRBV6-6	CASSPPRGQREYNEQFF	TGTGCCAGCAGTCCACCCCGGGGGCAGCGGGAATACAATGAGCAGTTCTTC
12	TRBJ2-7	.	.	TRBV29-1	CSVEDRTYEQYF	TGCAGCGTTGAAGACAGGACCTACGAGCAGTACTTC
13	TRBJ1-2	.	TRBD1	TRBV19	CASSRDRRYGYTF	TGTGCCAGTAGCCGGGACAGGCGCTATGGCTACACCTTC